This T cell receptor (beta chain) was sequenced in a study of blood T cell repertoires in COVID-19. Study overall: Researchers got acute and convalescent COVID-19 samples from the United States, Italy and Spain. T cells, B-cell-depleted T cells, or PBMCs supplied cDNA or gDNA.

The Seattle patients, enrolled during active infection, were followed longitudinally. As handled by the study authors: Reference gene primer amplification in the assay estimated nucleated cell counts. The table came from immunoSEQ multiplex PCR; TCRdb's copy has only in-frame clones and leaves some out. V and J calls and clone size are copied from that table; D and trimming were computed from the DNA. Counted here are about 350,000 clones, about 92% occurring once; the ten biggest clones make up about 3.9%. The length of the CDR3 is 15 residues. CDR1 is LNHNV and CDR2 is YYDKDF in the germline V gene (reference sequence). The V gene end was trimmed by 2 bases and the J gene end by 6 bases; junction bases not matched to a gene: 5.

This sequence originates from a woman in her sixties or seventies with COVID-19, enrolled during active disease. The sequencing input was peripheral blood. This chain connects TRBV15 to TRBJ1-4; 8 nucleotides agree with TRBD1. CDR3 sequence reads: CATSRRTGYDEKLFF. The CDR3 DNA follows: TGTGCCACCAGCAGACGGACAGGGTACGATGAAAAACTGTTTTTT.